This T cell receptor (beta chain) was captured in a study of blood T cell repertoires in COVID-19. Across the whole study: Specimens from acute and convalescent COVID-19 originated in the United States, Italy and Spain.

This CDR3 spans 15 amino acids. V shed 3 bases and J 11 bases; nucleotides not matched to a gene: 12. Germline lookup yields CDR1 SNHLY and CDR2 FYNNEI. All enrollees were about 18 to 89 years old and from roughly 22 US areas. Which cohort a participant joined came from the clinical history participants gave. In the study's own analysis: Counts of nucleated cells, estimated from reference gene primer amplification, were obtained. Assay used: immunoSEQ multiplex PCR; TCRdb lists only in-frame clones, some missing. V, J and clone size derive from that table, while D and trimming were established from the DNA sequence. Found here are roughly 170,000 clones, over 70% of them singletons; the top ten hold about 5.7%.

V gene TRBV2 combines with J gene TRBJ1-5; TRBD1 agrees at 8 bases. Specimen: PBMCs or T cells enriched from blood (not recorded which). This TCR was recovered from a woman aged 40 to 50 with acute COVID-19. CDR3 amino acids: CASSDGRGLRRAQHF. CDR3 nucleotides: TGTGCCAGCAGTGACGGCAGGGGGCTTCGGAGGGCCCAGCATTTT.